This T cell receptor (beta chain) was sequenced in a study of blood T cell repertoires in COVID-19. On the study more broadly: The origin of the acute and convalescent COVID-19 samples was the United States, Italy and Spain.

The data were produced by immunoSEQ multiplex PCR, yet TCRdb's version contains in-frame clones alone and is incomplete. The sample has around 390,000 clones, approximately 87% seen once; the top ten hold 10%. Recruitment covered roughly 22 US areas and drew participants whose ages spanned about 18 to 89 years. Cohort placement rested on clinical history that participants reported themselves. CDR1 and CDR2 (germline): SGHVS, FNYEAQ. The V gene end was trimmed by 4 bases and the J gene end by 3 bases; junction bases not matched to a gene: 12. The CDR3 loop spans 17 amino acids. Material: PBMCs or T cells enriched from blood (not recorded which). The rearrangement joins TRBV7-6 to TRBJ2-7; 10 nucleotides align to TRBD2. This receptor was obtained from a woman in her fifties or sixties who had recovered from COVID-19. This CDR3 is CASSSDSGGPSFYEQYF. The CDR3 DNA is TGTGCCAGCAGCTCGGATAGCGGGGGGCCTTCGTTCTACGAGCAGTACTTC.